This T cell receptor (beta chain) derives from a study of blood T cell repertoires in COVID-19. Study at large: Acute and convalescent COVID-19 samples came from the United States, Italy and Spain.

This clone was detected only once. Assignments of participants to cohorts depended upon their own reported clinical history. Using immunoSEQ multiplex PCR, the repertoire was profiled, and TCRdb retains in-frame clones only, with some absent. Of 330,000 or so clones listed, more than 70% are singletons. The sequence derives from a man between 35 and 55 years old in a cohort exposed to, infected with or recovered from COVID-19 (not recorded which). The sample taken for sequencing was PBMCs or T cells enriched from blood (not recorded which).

The CDR3 region has the DNA TGCGCCAGCAGCTCCACGGGGCAGGGGAATGGCTACACCTTC. Translated, it gives CASSSTGQGNGYTF. The rearrangement links TRBV5-1 to TRBJ1-2; maybe TRBD1 (6 bases). Germline V gene sequence: CDR1 SGHRS, CDR2 YFSETQ. This CDR3 spans 14 amino acids. Trimming removed 3 bases at V and 6 bases at J, with 15 bases between. The full variable domain, its missing parts supplied by reference TRBV5-1 and TRBJ1-2, is KAGVTQTPRYLIKTRGQQVTLSCSPISGHRSVSWYQQTPGQGLQFLFEYFSETQRNKGNFPGRFSGRQFSNSRSEMNVSTLELGDSALYLCASSSTGQGNGYTFGSGTRLTVV.